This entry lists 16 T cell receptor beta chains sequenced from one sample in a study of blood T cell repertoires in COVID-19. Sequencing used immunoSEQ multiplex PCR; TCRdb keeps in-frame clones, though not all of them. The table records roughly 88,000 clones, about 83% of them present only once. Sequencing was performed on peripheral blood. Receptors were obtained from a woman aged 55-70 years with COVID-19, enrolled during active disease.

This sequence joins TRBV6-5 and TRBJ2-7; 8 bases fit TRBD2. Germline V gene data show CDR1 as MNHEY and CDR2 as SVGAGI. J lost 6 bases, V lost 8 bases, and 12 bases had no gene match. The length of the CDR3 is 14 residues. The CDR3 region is CASAHGLALGEQYF. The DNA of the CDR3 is TGTGCCAGCGCGCATGGACTAGCCTTAGGCGAGCAGTACTTC.

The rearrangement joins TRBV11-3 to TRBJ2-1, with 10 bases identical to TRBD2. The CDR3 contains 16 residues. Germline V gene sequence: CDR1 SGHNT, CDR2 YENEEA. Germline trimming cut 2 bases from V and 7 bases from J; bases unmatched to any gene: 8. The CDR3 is CASSLQTSGRRNEQFF. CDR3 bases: TGTGCCAGCAGCTTACAGACTAGCGGGCGCAGGAATGAGCAGTTCTTC.

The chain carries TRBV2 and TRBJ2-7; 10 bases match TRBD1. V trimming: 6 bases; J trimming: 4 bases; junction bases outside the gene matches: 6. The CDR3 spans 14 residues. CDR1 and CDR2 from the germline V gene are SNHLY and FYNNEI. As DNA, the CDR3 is TGTGCCAGCAGGCGACAGGGGGCCCCTTACGAGCAGTACTTC. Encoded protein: CASRRQGAPYEQYF.

CDR3 amino acids: CASSQALGGYGYTF. Here the CDR3 DNA reads TGCGCCAGCAGCCAAGCCCTTGGAGGGTATGGCTACACCTTC. V is TRBV4-3 and J is TRBJ1-2; D is ambiguous. The CDR3 has 14 amino acids. From germline, CDR1 is LGHNA and CDR2 YSLEER. The V and J ends lost 1 base and 5 bases respectively, with 11 bases between them.

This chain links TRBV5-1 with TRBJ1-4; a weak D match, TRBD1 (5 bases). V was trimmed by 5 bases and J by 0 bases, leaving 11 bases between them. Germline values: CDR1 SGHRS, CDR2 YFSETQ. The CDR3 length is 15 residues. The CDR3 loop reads CASRETGATNEKLFF. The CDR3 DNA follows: TGCGCCAGCAGGGAAACAGGAGCAACTAATGAAAAACTGTTTTTT.

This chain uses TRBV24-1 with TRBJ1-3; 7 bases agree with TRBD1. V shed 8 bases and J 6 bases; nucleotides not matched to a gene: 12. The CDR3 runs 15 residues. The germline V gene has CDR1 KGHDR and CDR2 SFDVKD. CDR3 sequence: CATKRQGFRENTIYF. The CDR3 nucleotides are TGTGCCACCAAACGACAGGGATTCAGGGAAAACACCATATATTTT.

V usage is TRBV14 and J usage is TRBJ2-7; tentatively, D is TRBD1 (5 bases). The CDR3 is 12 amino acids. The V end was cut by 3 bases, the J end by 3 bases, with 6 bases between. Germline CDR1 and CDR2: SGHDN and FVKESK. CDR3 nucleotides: TGTGCCAGCAGCCAGGACATCTACGAGCAGTACTTC. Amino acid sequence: CASSQDIYEQYF.

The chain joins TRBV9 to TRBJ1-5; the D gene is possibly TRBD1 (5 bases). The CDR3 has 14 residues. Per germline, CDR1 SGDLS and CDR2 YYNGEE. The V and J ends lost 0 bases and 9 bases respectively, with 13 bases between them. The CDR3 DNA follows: TGTGCCAGCAGCGTAGGGTCAGGGTGGAGGCCCCAGCATTTT. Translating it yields CASSVGSGWRPQHF.

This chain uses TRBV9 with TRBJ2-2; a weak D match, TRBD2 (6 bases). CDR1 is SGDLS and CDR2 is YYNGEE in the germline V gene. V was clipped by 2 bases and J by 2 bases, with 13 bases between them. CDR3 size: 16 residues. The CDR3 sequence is CASSVRVSGNTGELFF. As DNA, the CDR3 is TGTGCCAGCAGCGTGCGGGTTAGCGGCAACACCGGGGAGCTGTTTTTT.

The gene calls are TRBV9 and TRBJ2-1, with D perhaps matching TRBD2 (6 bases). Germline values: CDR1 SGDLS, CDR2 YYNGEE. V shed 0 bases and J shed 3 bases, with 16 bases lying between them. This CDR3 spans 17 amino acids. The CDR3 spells CASSVVGSSSGYNEQFF. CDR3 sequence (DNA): TGTGCCAGCAGCGTAGTAGGGTCGAGTAGCGGCTACAATGAGCAGTTCTTC. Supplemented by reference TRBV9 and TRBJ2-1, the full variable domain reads DSGVTQTPKHLITATGQRVTLRCSPRSGDLSVYWYQQSLDQGLQFLIQYYNGEERAKGNILERFSAQQFPDLHSELNLSSLELGDSALYFCASSVVGSSSGYNEQFFGPGTRLTVL.

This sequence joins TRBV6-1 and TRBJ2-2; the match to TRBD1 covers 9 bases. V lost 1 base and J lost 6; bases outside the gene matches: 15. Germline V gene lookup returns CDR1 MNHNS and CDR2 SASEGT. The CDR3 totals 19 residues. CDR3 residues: CASSEVGQGFVRYAGELFF. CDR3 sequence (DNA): TGTGCCAGCAGTGAAGTGGGACAGGGATTTGTCCGGTACGCCGGGGAGCTGTTTTTT.

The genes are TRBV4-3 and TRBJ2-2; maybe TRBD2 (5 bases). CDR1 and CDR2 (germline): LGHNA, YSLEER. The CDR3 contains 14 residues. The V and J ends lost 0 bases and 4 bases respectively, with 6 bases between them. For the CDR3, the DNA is TGCGCCAGCAGCCAAGATCGGGGCACCGGGGAGCTGTTTTTT. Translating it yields CASSQDRGTGELFF.

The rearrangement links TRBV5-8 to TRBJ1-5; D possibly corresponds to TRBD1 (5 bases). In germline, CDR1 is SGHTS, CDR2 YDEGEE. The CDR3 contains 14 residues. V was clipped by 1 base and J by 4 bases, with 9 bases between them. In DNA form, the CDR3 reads TGTGCCAGCAGCTTGCGGCCAGGGAATCAGCCCCAGCATTTT. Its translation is CASSLRPGNQPQHF.

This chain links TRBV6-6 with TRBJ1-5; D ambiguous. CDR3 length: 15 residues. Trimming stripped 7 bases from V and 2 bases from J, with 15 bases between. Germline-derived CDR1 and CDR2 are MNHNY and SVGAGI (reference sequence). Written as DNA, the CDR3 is TGTGCCAGCAAGACCCCAGAGGGTCGCAATCAGCCCCAGCATTTT. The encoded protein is CASKTPEGRNQPQHF.

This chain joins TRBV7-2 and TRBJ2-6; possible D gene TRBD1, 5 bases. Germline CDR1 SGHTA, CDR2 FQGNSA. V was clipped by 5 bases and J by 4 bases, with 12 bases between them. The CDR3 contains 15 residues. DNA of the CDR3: TGTGCCAGCAGCCTACGACAGTCGGGGGCCAACGTCCTGACTTTC. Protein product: CASSLRQSGANVLTF.

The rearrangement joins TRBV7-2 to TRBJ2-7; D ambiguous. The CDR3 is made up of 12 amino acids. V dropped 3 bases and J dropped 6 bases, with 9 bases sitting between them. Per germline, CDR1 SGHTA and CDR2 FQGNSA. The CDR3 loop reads CASSLARGEQYF. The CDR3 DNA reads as TGTGCCAGCAGCTTGGCGAGAGGCGAGCAGTACTTC. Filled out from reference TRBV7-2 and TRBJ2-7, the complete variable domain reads GAGVSQSPSNKVTEKGKDVELRCDPISGHTALYWYRQSLGQGLEFLIYFQGNSAPDKSGLPSDRFSAERTGGSVSTLTIQRTQQEDSAVYLCASSLARGEQYFGPGTRLTVT.